The 32 T cell receptor beta chains below come from one sample, sequenced in a study of CD8+ T cells in alopecia areata. RNA extraction and reverse transcription yielded cDNA as sequencing template. Libraries were prepared by immunoSEQ multiplex PCR; TCRdb keeps only in-frame clonotypes and omits some of them. The sample records approximately 200,000 clones, 50% to 60% being singletons. Treatment indicated: oral pan-JAK inhibitor, 5-10 mg twice daily. The sequences come from CD4+ T cells sorted from blood, collected at week 4, from a patient treated with tofacitinib. The receptors shown here come from a human donor with alopecia areata.

The V call is TRBV15, the J call TRBJ1-4, with TRBD1 identical over 7 bases. The CDR3 totals 12 residues. CDR1 is LNHNV and CDR2 is YYDKDF in the germline V gene (reference sequence). Unmatched junction bases numbered 0, after V lost 1 base and J lost 10 bases. CDR3 sequence: CATSRGQGKLFF. The CDR3 DNA reads as TGTGCCACCAGCAGAGGACAGGGAAAACTGTTTTTT.

The chain has TRBV11-3 and TRBJ2-2; 7 bases are a match to TRBD2. The J segment lost 2 bases and the V segment lost 3 bases, leaving 6 bases of the junction unmatched. Germline V gives CDR1 SGHNT, CDR2 YENEEA. The CDR3 spans 16 residues. The CDR3 here is CASSFRLGLNTGELFF. Here the CDR3 DNA reads TGTGCCAGCAGCTTTCGGCTGGGACTAAACACCGGGGAGCTGTTTTTT.

V usage is TRBV5-4 and J usage is TRBJ2-5; TRBD2 matches at 11 bases. This CDR3 is built from 16 residues. The germline gives CDR1 SGHNT, CDR2 YYREEE (reference sequence). V shed 5 bases, J shed 5 bases, and the junction held 11 bases outside the gene matches. CDR3 nucleotide sequence: TGTGCCAGCAGTCCTACTAGCGGGGGTTTGGGGGAGACCCAGTACTTC. Encoded protein: CASSPTSGGLGETQYF.

This chain joins TRBV30 and TRBJ2-6; TRBD2 matches 8 bases. Per the germline V gene, CDR1 is GTSNPN and CDR2 is SVGIG (reference sequence). Unmatched junction bases numbered 2, after V lost 3 bases and J lost 1 base. The CDR3 runs 15 residues. CDR3 nucleotide sequence: TGTGCCTGGAGCCGCGGGGGGTCTGGGGCCAACGTCCTGACTTTC. Residues: CAWSRGGSGANVLTF.

V usage is TRBV29-1 and J usage is TRBJ2-3; D is ambiguous. Trimming removed 6 bases from V and 2 bases from J, with 9 bases in between. The CDR3 is 12 amino acids. Germline-derived CDR1 and CDR2 are SQVTM and ANQGSEA. The chain's CDR3 is CSVNSFTDTQYF. The CDR3 nucleotides are TGCAGCGTGAATAGCTTCACAGATACGCAGTATTTT.

This chain uses TRBV6-1 with TRBJ2-7; D gene ambiguous. This CDR3 comprises 11 residues. The V and J ends lost 7 bases and 7 bases respectively, with 11 bases between them. Germline V gene data show CDR1 as MNHNS and CDR2 as SASEGT. CDR3 amino acids: CASTSEWEQYF. The CDR3 region has the DNA TGTGCCAGCACCTCGGAATGGGAGCAGTACTTC.

The sample holds a few counts of this clone. This chain uses TRBV6-1 with TRBJ2-3, with D possibly called TRBD1 or TRBD2 (5 bases each). Between the trimmed V and J ends, which lost 3 bases and 3 bases, there was a span of 10 bases. This CDR3 contains 14 residues. The germline CDR1 and CDR2 sequences are MNHNS and SASEGT. CDR3 nucleotide sequence: TGTGCCAGCAGTGACTGGGGGATTACAGATACGCAGTATTTT. This encodes CASSDWGITDTQYF.

The chain has TRBV29-1 and TRBJ2-7, with 10 bases identical to TRBD2. The CDR3 spans 14 residues. J lost 0 bases, V lost 5 bases, and 4 bases had no gene match. Looked up from germline, CDR1 is SQVTM and CDR2 is ANQGSEA. The CDR3 coding sequence is TGCAGCGTTTCCCTAGCGGGGGCCTCCTACGAGCAGTACTTC. Protein: CSVSLAGASYEQYF.

V gene TRBV30 combines with J gene TRBJ2-1; D is uncertain. Trimming removed 2 bases at V and 1 base at J, with 9 bases between. CDR1 is GTSNPN and CDR2 is SVGIG in the germline V gene (reference sequence). The CDR3 length is 14 residues. DNA of the CDR3: TGTGCCTGGAGTAGCCGGTTATCCTACAATGAGCAGTTCTTC. Translation gives CAWSSRLSYNEQFF.

This clone occurred a few times. V gene TRBV29-1 combines with J gene TRBJ2-5; a possible D gene is TRBD1 (5 bases). The CDR3 runs 12 residues. Trimming took off 3 bases at V and 5 bases at J, with 10 bases between the two ends. Germline CDR1 SQVTM, CDR2 ANQGSEA. The CDR3 loop reads CSVDRQTETQYF. CDR3 nucleotides: TGCAGCGTTGATCGACAGACGGAGACCCAGTACTTC.

This clone was counted a few times. The V gene is TRBV5-1, the J gene TRBJ1-5; D remains ambiguous. This CDR3 is 15 amino acids long. The germline V and J ends were trimmed by 4 bases and 3 bases, with 14 bases remaining between them. CDR1 is SGHRS, CDR2 YFSETQ, per germline. CDR3 DNA: TGCGCCAGCAGCCGGGTCTCCGGGGTCAATCAGCCCCAGCATTTT. The encoded protein is CASSRVSGVNQPQHF.

Turning to this clone: The same CDR3 arises from other DNA sequences in this sample as well. The chain employs TRBV5-1 and TRBJ2-3, with D unclear. V was cut by 0 bases and J by 0 bases, with 5 bases left in between. Germline V CDR1 and CDR2: SGHRS, YFSETQ. The CDR3 spans 14 residues. The chain's CDR3 is CASSLGGSTDTQYF. The CDR3 DNA reads TGCGCCAGCAGCTTGGGTGGGAGCACAGATACGCAGTATTTT. Using reference TRBV5-1 and TRBJ2-3 for the parts outside the CDR3, the full variable domain is KAGVTQTPRYLIKTRGQQVTLSCSPISGHRSVSWYQQTPGQGLQFLFEYFSETQRNKGNFPGRFSGRQFSNSRSEMNVSTLELGDSALYLCASSLGGSTDTQYFGPGTRLTVL.

This clone was seen more than once but under ten times. The V gene is TRBV6-1, the J gene TRBJ1-5; D ambiguous. The CDR3 has 13 amino acids. Trimming removed 7 bases from V and 4 bases from J, with 11 bases in between. Germline values: CDR1 MNHNS, CDR2 SASEGT. The CDR3 bases are TGTGCCAGCACCCCAGAATTGAATCAGCCCCAGCATTTT. Translation: CASTPELNQPQHF.

About this clone itself: One junction end disagrees with the germline gene, perhaps due to a read error. J is TRBJ2-3 and V is TRBV7-2; TRBD2 agrees at 12 bases. Looked up from germline, CDR1 is SGHTA and CDR2 is FQGNSA. The CDR3 totals 16 residues. The CDR3 DNA sequence: TGCGCCAGCAGCCAAGTGACTAGCGGGAGAGCAGATACGCAGTATTTT. Translation gives CASSQVTSGRADTQYF.

This clone was recorded only once. The rearrangement joins TRBV5-1 to TRBJ1-2; possible D gene TRBD1, 6 bases. The CDR3 runs to 14 residues. Trimming took off 4 bases at V and 4 bases at J, with 14 bases between the two ends. Germline loops: CDR1 SGHRS, CDR2 YFSETQ. The CDR3 region has the DNA TGCGCCAGCAGCCAATGGACAGAGGGCTATGGCTACACCTTC. Its translation: CASSQWTEGYGYTF. Complete variable domain (other parts from reference TRBV5-1 and TRBJ1-2): KAGVTQTPRYLIKTRGQQVTLSCSPISGHRSVSWYQQTPGQGLQFLFEYFSETQRNKGNFPGRFSGRQFSNSRSEMNVSTLELGDSALYLCASSQWTEGYGYTFGSGTRLTVV.

V usage is TRBV29-1 and J usage is TRBJ2-1, with 11 bases that match TRBD2. The CDR3 has 13 residues. V lost 6 bases, J lost 6 bases, and 4 bases stayed unmatched. Germline-derived CDR1 and CDR2 are SQVTM and ANQGSEA. CDR3 sequence: CSVDGTSGNEQFF. The CDR3 nucleotides read TGCAGCGTCGACGGGACTAGCGGCAATGAGCAGTTCTTC.

In its sample, this clone was seen once. V is TRBV6-6 and J is TRBJ2-1; weak D call: TRBD1 (5 bases). CDR1 is MNHNY, CDR2 SVGAGI, per germline (reference sequence). Trimming pared 2 bases from V and 8 bases from J, leaving 10 bases between. The CDR3 length is 13 residues. The CDR3 nucleotides read TGTGCCAGCAGTTACGGGGCGTTCGATGAGCAGTTCTTC. As protein: CASSYGAFDEQFF.

The rearrangement links TRBV2 to TRBJ2-7; 10 bases fit TRBD2. Germline V CDR1 and CDR2: SNHLY, FYNNEI. With V trimmed by 7 bases and J by 3 bases, 18 bases remained unmatched. The CDR3 extends over 18 amino acids. As DNA, the CDR3 is TGTGCCAGCAACTTCAACCCCTCGGGACTAGCGACGATCTACGAGCAGTACTTC. It encodes CASNFNPSGLATIYEQYF. Complete variable domain (other parts from reference TRBV2 and TRBJ2-7): EPEVTQTPSHQVTQMGQEVILRCVPISNHLYFYWYRQILGQKVEFLVSFYNNEISEKSEIFDDQFSVERPDGSNFTLKIRSTKLEDSAMYFCASNFNPSGLATIYEQYFGPGTRLTVT.

The table lists this clone with a few counts. The rearrangement joins TRBV29-1 to TRBJ2-7, with TRBD1 as a possible D gene (6 bases). The CDR3 spans 13 residues. The V gene lost 4 bases and the J gene lost 7 bases, with 17 bases spanning the gap. Germline CDR1 and CDR2: SQVTM and ANQGSEA. The CDR3 protein is CSVGETGSREQYF. Written as DNA, the CDR3 is TGCAGCGTTGGAGAGACAGGATCCAGGGAGCAGTACTTC.

The chain is built from TRBV2 and TRBJ2-2; D gene ambiguous. V shed 7 bases and J shed 6 bases, with 12 bases lying between them. Germline V gene lookup returns CDR1 SNHLY and CDR2 FYNNEI. This CDR3 region has 13 residues. The CDR3 nucleotides are TGTGCCAGCACCAACGCCCGGGCCGGGGAGCTGTTTTTT. Protein: CASTNARAGELFF.

The genes are TRBV29-1 and TRBJ1-5, with a possible D match to TRBD1 (5 bases). V was cut by 4 bases and J by 4 bases, with 14 bases left in between. The CDR3 extends over 14 amino acids. Germline V CDR1 and CDR2: SQVTM, ANQGSEA. The CDR3 is CSVGSGTLNQPQHF. The CDR3 region has the DNA TGCAGCGTTGGTTCTGGGACCCTTAATCAGCCCCAGCATTTT.

J is TRBJ1-2 and V is TRBV5-6; 7 nucleotides line up with TRBD1. Per germline, CDR1 SGHDT and CDR2 YYEEEE. The CDR3 sequence is 15 residues long. Unmatched junction bases numbered 7, after V lost 0 bases and J lost 5 bases. CDR3 DNA: TGTGCCAGCAGCTTGGGCAGGGGGATAGGGTATGGCTACACCTTC. It yields the protein CASSLGRGIGYGYTF.

This clone was detected only a few times. The chain combines TRBV18 with TRBJ1-4; TRBD1 aligns across 9 bases. This CDR3 has 13 amino acids. The V segment lost 6 bases and the J segment 8 bases; nucleotides outside the gene matches: 4. Germline assignment: CDR1 KGHSH and CDR2 LQKENI. CDR3 sequence reads: CASSPGTGEKLFF. As DNA, the CDR3 is TGTGCCAGCTCCCCCGGGACAGGGGAAAAACTGTTTTTT.

V usage is TRBV15 and J usage is TRBJ1-2; TRBD1 might be the D (6 bases). Germline V gene sequence: CDR1 LNHNV, CDR2 YYDKDF (reference sequence). The V and J ends lost 0 bases and 8 bases respectively, with 13 bases between them. CDR3 size: 14 residues. The CDR3 DNA is TGTGCCACCAGCAGAGAGTCCAGGGGATTCGGCTACACCTTC. Translation gives CATSRESRGFGYTF.

CDR3 residues: CASAPLALNTEAFF. The CDR3 nucleotides read TGTGCCAGTGCCCCCCTGGCCCTGAACACTGAAGCTTTCTTT. This rearrangement joins TRBV2 to TRBJ1-1, with D unclear. Trimming stripped 9 bases from V and 0 bases from J, with 14 bases between. The germline gives CDR1 SNHLY, CDR2 FYNNEI. The CDR3 has 14 amino acids.

This rearrangement joins TRBV30 to TRBJ2-7, with 7 nucleotides matching TRBD2. J lost 7 bases, V lost 3 bases, and 9 bases had no gene match. The V gene's germline CDR1 is GTSNPN and CDR2 SVGIG (reference sequence). The CDR3 sequence is 13 residues long. The CDR3 region is CAWRAQRDGEQYF. DNA of the CDR3: TGTGCCTGGAGAGCCCAGCGGGATGGAGAGCAGTACTTC.

Only one count was recorded for this clone. This sequence joins TRBV20-1 and TRBJ2-5, with a possible D match to TRBD2 (6 bases). In germline, CDR1 is DFQATT, CDR2 SNEGSKA (reference sequence). This CDR3 region has 11 residues. Trimming cost V 3 bases and J 5 bases, with 7 bases left between them. The CDR3 nucleotides are TGCAGTGCTAGGACTAGTGAGACCCAGTACTTC. This codes for CSARTSETQYF.

Only a few counts were recorded for this clone. The chain joins TRBV4-2 to TRBJ1-3; a weak D match, TRBD1 (5 bases). Trimming took off 1 base at V and 3 bases at J, with 10 bases between the two ends. Germline V gives CDR1 LGHNA, CDR2 YNFKEQ. CDR3 size: 15 residues. Written as DNA, the CDR3 is TGTGCCAGCAGCCAAGCGGGAGGGGATGGAAACACCATATATTTT. It codes for CASSQAGGDGNTIYF.

The chain combines TRBV27 with TRBJ2-7, with 7 bases fitting TRBD1. The CDR3 extends over 16 amino acids. V was clipped by 7 bases and J by 3 bases; unmatched bases: 15. Per the germline V gene, CDR1 is MNHEY and CDR2 is SMNVEV (reference sequence). DNA of the CDR3: TGTGCCAGCACCAAATCCCCACAGGGGAATTACTACGAGCAGTACTTC. Its protein is CASTKSPQGNYYEQYF.

This clone occurred a few times. The genes are TRBV6-5 and TRBJ1-2; D is uncertain. The germline V gene has CDR1 MNHEY and CDR2 SVGAGI. This CDR3 has 15 residues. Trimming stripped 6 bases from V and 4 bases from J, with 18 bases between. CDR3 in DNA: TGTGCCAGCAGCCCCTCGGGGATGATCGGCTATGGCTACACCTTC. Translating gives CASSPSGMIGYGYTF.

CDR3 nucleotide sequence: TGTGCCAGCAGCTTGGCAGGGGGCTTCAATGAGCAGTTCTTC. Translating it yields CASSLAGGFNEQFF. The J gene is TRBJ2-1, the V gene TRBV5-4, with 8 bases lining up with TRBD1. J lost 6 bases, V lost 0 bases, and 2 bases had no gene match. Germline loops: CDR1 SGHNT, CDR2 YYREEE (reference sequence). The CDR3 sequence is 14 residues long.

J is TRBJ1-3 and V is TRBV29-1, with D unresolved. Trimming pared 7 bases from V and 1 base from J, leaving 8 bases between. The CDR3 totals 12 residues. Germline CDR1 and CDR2: SQVTM and ANQGSEA. CDR3: CSARISGNTIYF. CDR3 DNA sequence: TGCAGCGCCCGGATTTCTGGAAACACCATATATTTT.